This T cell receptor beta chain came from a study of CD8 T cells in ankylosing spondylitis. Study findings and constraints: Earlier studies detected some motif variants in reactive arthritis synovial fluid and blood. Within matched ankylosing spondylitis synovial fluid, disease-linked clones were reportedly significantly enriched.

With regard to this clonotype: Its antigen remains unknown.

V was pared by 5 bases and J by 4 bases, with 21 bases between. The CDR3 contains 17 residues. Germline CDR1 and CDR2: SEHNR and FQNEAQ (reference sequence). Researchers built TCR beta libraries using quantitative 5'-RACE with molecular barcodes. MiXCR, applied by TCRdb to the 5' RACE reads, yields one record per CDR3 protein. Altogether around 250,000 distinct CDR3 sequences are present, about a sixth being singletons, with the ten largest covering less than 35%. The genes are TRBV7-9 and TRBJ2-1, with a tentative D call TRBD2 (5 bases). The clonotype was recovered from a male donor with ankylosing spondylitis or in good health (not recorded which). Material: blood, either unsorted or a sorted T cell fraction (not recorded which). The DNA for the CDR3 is TGTGCCAGCAGCCCCGCCGCCTTTTTGCGGGCTTACAATGAGCAGTTCTTC. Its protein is CASSPAAFLRAYNEQFF.